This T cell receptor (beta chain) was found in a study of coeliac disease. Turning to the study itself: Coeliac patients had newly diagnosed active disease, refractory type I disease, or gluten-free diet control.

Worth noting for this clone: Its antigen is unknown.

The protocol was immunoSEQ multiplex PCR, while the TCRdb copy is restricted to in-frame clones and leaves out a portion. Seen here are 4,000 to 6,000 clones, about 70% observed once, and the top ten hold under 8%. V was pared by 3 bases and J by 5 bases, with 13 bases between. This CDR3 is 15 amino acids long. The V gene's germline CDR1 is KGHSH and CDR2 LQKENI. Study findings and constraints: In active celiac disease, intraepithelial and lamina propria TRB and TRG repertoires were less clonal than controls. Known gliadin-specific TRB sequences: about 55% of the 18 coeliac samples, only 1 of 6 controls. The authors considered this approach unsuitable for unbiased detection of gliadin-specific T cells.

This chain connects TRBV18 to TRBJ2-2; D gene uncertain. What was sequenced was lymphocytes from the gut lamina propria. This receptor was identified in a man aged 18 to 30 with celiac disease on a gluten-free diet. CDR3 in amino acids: CASSPNHQSTGELFF. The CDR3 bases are TGTGCCAGCTCACCCAATCACCAGTCGACCGGGGAGCTGTTTTTT.